This T cell receptor (beta chain) was recorded in a study of early T cells in non-severe SARS-CoV-2 infection. Study findings and constraints: Clonotype matching in VDJdb favored anti-spike CD8 responses and did not capture private and CD4 specificities.

The V segment lost 2 bases and the J segment 2 bases; nucleotides outside the gene matches: 1. The CDR3 is 14 residues long. Per the germline V gene, CDR1 is KGHSH and CDR2 is LQKENI. This clonotype was recorded many times. Its target is not known. Attachment of unique molecular identifiers to individual cDNA molecules was performed. TCRdb fed the 5' RACE reads into MiXCR, producing one record per CDR3 protein. The profile shows about 77,000 distinct CDR3 sequences, roughly an eighth of them singletons. Sequences were derived from whole blood, sampled at baseline. The clonotype comes from an adult who was a healthcare worker with PCR-confirmed SARS-CoV-2 infection or an uninfected control (not recorded which). The donor label of this sample is uncertain. V is TRBV18 and J is TRBJ2-3; TRBD2 matches at 7 bases. Here the CDR3 reads CASSPTSVTDTQYF. CDR3 in DNA: TGTGCCAGCTCACCAACTAGCGTCACAGATACGCAGTATTTT.